These 8 T cell receptor beta chains came from one sample sequenced in a study of blood T cells in healthy people across ages. Alongside a J-beta primer mix, a sample-barcoded 5' primer served in a second PCR lasting about 6 to 11 cycles. TCRdb re-called the 5' RACE reads through MiXCR, storing one row per CDR3 protein. The table shows approximately 730,000 distinct CDR3 sequences, with 40% to 45% occurring only once. The sequencing sample was made of blood. These receptors all come from a woman aged 55-75 years in good health.

This clonotype was detected ten times or more. This sequence may be a read error, since a much larger clone differs from it by one base. V gene TRBV11-2 combines with J gene TRBJ2-5; perhaps D is TRBD1 or TRBD2 (5 bases each). Germline V gene sequence: CDR1 SGHAT, CDR2 FQNNGV. The CDR3 has 14 amino acids. Trimming stripped 5 bases from V and 5 bases from J, with 15 bases between. The CDR3 spells CASSVGQGGETQYF. The CDR3 region has the DNA TGTGCCAGCAGCGTAGGCCAGGGCGGGGAGACCCAGTACTTC.

The genes are TRBV9 and TRBJ2-5, with D unclear. The CDR3 length is 14 residues. With 0 bases removed from V and 2 bases from J, the gap between germline ends came to 8 bases. Germline V gene data show CDR1 as SGDLS and CDR2 as YYNGEE. The CDR3 DNA follows: TGTGCCAGCAGCGTAGCTACCACGCAAGAGACCCAGTACTTC. Encoded protein: CASSVATTQETQYF. Together with reference TRBV9 and TRBJ2-5, the CDR3 gives the full variable domain: DSGVTQTPKHLITATGQRVTLRCSPRSGDLSVYWYQQSLDQGLQFLIQYYNGEERAKGNILERFSAQQFPDLHSELNLSSLELGDSALYFCASSVATTQETQYFGPGTRLLVL.

The chain has TRBV4-2 and TRBJ2-3, with D possibly TRBD2 on 5 matching bases. The CDR3 covers 20 residues. Per germline, CDR1 LGHNA and CDR2 YNFKEQ. V was pared by 5 bases and J by 2 bases, with 29 bases between. The CDR3 spells CASSSRATGGAKGSTDTQYF. The CDR3 region has the DNA TGTGCCAGCAGCTCAAGGGCCACCGGAGGAGCTAAGGGATCCACAGATACGCAGTATTTT.

As DNA, the CDR3 is TGCAGTGCTAGGAGGACGCACAATGAGCAGTTCTTC. The encoded protein is CSARRTHNEQFF. J is TRBJ2-1 and V is TRBV20-1; D ambiguous. CDR1 and CDR2 (germline): DFQATT, SNEGSKA (reference sequence). The CDR3 is 12 residues long. V was shortened by 3 bases and J by 5 bases, with 8 bases between the two germline ends.

The chain carries TRBV2 and TRBJ1-6, with 7 nucleotides matching TRBD1. With V trimmed by 6 bases and J by 0 bases, 8 bases remained unmatched. This CDR3 contains 17 residues. Germline lookup yields CDR1 SNHLY and CDR2 FYNNEI. In DNA form, the CDR3 reads TGTGCCAGCAGGGAACAGGGGCCAAGCTCCTATAATTCACCCCTCCACTTT. Protein product: CASREQGPSSYNSPLHF.

The chain links TRBV2 to TRBJ2-5, with no clear D. V lost 2 bases and J 2 bases, leaving 6 bases between the germline ends. The germline gives CDR1 SNHLY, CDR2 FYNNEI. The CDR3 has 13 residues. CDR3 nucleotide sequence: TGTGCCAGCAGTGAAAGCAGACAAGAGACCCAGTACTTC. Protein: CASSESRQETQYF.

This clonotype has a single count. The CDR3 DNA follows: TGTGCCAGCAGCGTAGAGTGGACCCCAGAGGGCCGCTACAATGAGCAGTTCTTC. This codes for CASSVEWTPEGRYNEQFF. The chain combines TRBV9 with TRBJ2-1; perhaps TRBD2 as D (5 bases). The germline CDR1 and CDR2 sequences are SGDLS and YYNGEE. The CDR3 runs 18 residues. The germline V and J ends were trimmed by 0 bases and 3 bases, with 19 bases remaining between them.

This clonotype was observed a handful of times. The V call is TRBV6-2 or TRBV6-3, the J call TRBJ2-3; 7 bases match TRBD2. Germline V CDR1 and CDR2: MNHEY, SVGEGT. CDR3 length equals 16 residues. J lost 4 bases, V lost 3 bases, and 10 bases had no gene match. CDR3 DNA sequence: TGTGCCAGCAGTTATAGGGCGGGACTAAGGGCAGATACGCAGTATTTT. Its protein is CASSYRAGLRADTQYF.